This T cell receptor beta chain was found in a study of T cell responses to AZD1222 COVID-19 vaccine. Remarks on this clone: Antigen specificity is unknown.

Study results and caveats: Targets within unmutated variant regions were reportedly found for nearly half of spike-specific TCRs. Repertoire sampling was restricted to post-peak T cell response timepoints. In a largely white British group with more females than males, clonal diversity was possibly underestimated.

Germline CDR1 is LNHDA and CDR2 is SQIVND (reference sequence). V was cut by 6 bases and J by 4 bases, with 30 bases left in between. The CDR3 extends over 19 amino acids. Data came from immunoSEQ multiplex PCR; TCRdb stores just in-frame clones and leaves some out. The sample holds about 120,000 clones, 85% to 90% seen once. This receptor was obtained from an adult in good health. The rearrangement uses TRBV19 and TRBJ1-2, with D possibly TRBD1 on 5 matching bases. The specimen comprised peripheral blood, sampled on day 0 of AZD1222 vaccination. The CDR3 DNA follows: TGTGCCAGTAGGAATCCCTTCTCGGGTGGGGCAGGGCTTAGCTATGGCTACACCTTC. This gives the protein CASRNPFSGGAGLSYGYTF.